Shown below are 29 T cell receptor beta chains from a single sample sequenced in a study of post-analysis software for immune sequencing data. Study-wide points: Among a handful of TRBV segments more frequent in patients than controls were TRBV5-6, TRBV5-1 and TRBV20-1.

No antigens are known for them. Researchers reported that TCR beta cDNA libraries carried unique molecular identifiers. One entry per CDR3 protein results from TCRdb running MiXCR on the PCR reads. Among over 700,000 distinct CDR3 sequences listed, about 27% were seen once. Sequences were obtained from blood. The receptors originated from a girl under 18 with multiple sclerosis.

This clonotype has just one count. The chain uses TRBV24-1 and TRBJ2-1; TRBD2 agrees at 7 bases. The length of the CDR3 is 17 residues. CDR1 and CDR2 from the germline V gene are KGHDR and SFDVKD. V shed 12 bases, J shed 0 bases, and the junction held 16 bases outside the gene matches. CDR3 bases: TGTGCCCCCGACGGGGTAAGGGCGGGAGCCTCCTACAATGAGCAGTTCTTC. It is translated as CAPDGVRAGASYNEQFF.

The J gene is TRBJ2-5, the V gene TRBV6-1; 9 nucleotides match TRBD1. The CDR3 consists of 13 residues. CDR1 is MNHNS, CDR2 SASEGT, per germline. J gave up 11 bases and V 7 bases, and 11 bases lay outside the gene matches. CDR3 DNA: TGTGCCAGCAACTCGGACAGGGGCAATGAGCAGTACTTC. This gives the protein CASNSDRGNEQYF.

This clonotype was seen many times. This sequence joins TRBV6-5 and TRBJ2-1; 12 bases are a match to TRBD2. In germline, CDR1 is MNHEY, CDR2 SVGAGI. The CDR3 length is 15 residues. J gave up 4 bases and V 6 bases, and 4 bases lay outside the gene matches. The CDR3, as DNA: TGTGCCAGCAGCTTGACTAGCGGGGGATACAATGAGCAGTTCTTC. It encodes CASSLTSGGYNEQFF.

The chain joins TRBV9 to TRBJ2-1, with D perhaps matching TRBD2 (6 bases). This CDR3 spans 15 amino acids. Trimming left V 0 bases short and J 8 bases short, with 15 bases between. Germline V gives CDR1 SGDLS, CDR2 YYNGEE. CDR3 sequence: CASSVDWGEMDEQFF. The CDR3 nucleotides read TGTGCCAGCAGCGTAGATTGGGGGGAGATGGATGAGCAGTTCTTC.

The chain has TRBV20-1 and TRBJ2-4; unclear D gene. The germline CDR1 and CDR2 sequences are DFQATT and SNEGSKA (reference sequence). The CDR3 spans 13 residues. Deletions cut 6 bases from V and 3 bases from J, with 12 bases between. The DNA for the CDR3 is TGCAGTGCCCGCCACAGATTCAAAAACATTCAGTACTTC. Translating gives CSARHRFKNIQYF.

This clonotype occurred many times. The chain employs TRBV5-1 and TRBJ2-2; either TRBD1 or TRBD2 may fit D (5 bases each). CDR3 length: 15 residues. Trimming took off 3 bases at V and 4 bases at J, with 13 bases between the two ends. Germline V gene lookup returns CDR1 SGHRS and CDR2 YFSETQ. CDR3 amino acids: CASSWGLAGTGELFF. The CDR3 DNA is TGCGCCAGCAGCTGGGGCTTGGCGGGCACCGGGGAGCTGTTTTTT.

The CDR3 DNA reads as TGCAGTGCCACACTGGGGGGGCTTGGCACCGGGGAGCTGTTTTTT. This encodes CSATLGGLGTGELFF. The chain employs TRBV20-1 and TRBJ2-2; a possible D gene is TRBD2 (7 bases). The germline V and J ends were trimmed by 6 bases and 4 bases, with 18 bases remaining between them. The germline CDR1 and CDR2 sequences are DFQATT and SNEGSKA (reference sequence). The CDR3 sequence is 15 residues long.

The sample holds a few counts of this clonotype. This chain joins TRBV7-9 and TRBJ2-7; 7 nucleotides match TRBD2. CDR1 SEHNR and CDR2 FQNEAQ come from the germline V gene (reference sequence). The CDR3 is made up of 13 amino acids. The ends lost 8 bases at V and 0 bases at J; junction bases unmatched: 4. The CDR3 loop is CASGGGFSYEQYF. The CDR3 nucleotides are TGTGCCAGCGGGGGGGGGTTCTCCTACGAGCAGTACTTC.

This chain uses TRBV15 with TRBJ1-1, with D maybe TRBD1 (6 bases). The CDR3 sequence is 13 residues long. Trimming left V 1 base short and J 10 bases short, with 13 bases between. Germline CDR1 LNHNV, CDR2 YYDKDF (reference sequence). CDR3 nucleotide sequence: TGTGCCACCAGCAGAGGTTGGGGGCACGGAGCTTTCTTT. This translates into CATSRGWGHGAFF.

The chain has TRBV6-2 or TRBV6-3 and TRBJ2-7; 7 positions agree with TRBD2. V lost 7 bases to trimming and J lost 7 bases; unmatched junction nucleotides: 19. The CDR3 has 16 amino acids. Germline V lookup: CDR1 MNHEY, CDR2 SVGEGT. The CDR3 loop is CASNLVASGSSGEQYF. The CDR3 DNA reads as TGTGCCAGCAACCTGGTGGCTAGCGGTTCCTCGGGGGAGCAGTACTTC.

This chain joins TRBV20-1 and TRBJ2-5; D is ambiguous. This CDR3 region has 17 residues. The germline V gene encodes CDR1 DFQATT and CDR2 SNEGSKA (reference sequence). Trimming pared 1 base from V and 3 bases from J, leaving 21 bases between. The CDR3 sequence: CSARGDGFPVLEETQYF. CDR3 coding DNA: TGCAGTGCTAGAGGCGACGGGTTCCCAGTCCTAGAAGAGACCCAGTACTTC.

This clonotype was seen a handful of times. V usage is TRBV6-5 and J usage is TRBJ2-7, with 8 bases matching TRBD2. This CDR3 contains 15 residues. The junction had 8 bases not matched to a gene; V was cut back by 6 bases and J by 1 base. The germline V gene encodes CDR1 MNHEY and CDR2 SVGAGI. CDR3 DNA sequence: TGTGCCAGCAGAAGACTAGCGCCCACTTCCTACGAGCAGTACTTC. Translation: CASRRLAPTSYEQYF.

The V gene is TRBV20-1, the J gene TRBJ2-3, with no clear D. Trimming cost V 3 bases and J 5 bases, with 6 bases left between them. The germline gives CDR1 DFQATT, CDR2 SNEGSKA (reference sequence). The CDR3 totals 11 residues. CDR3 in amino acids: CSASELDTQYF. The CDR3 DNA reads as TGCAGTGCTAGTGAGCTAGATACGCAGTATTTT.

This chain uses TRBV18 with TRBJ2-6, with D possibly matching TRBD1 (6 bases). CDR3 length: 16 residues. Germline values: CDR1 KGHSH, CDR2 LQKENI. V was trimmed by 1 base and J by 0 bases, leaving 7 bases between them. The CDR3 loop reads CASSPRDNSGANVLTF. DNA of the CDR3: TGTGCCAGCTCACCACGGGACAACTCTGGGGCCAACGTCCTGACTTTC.

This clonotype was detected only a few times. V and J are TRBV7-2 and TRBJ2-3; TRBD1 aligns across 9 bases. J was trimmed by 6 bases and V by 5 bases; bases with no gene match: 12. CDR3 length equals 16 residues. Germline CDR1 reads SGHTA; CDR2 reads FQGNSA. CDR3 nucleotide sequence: TGTGCCAGCAGCCAAGAGCTGTCAGGGACAGGGGATACGCAGTATTTT. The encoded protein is CASSQELSGTGDTQYF.

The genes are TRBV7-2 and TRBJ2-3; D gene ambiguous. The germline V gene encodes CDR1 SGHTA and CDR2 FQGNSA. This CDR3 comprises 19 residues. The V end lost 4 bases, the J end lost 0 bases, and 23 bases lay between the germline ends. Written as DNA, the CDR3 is TGTGCCAGCAGCTCAATCGGACCTGATAGAAGAAAAAGCACAGATACGCAGTATTTT. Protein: CASSSIGPDRRKSTDTQYF.

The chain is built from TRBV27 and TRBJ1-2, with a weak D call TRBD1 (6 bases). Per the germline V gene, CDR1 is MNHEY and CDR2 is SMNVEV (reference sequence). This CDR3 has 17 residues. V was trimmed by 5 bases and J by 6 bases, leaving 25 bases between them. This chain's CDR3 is CASSKQGGWGKIDGYTF. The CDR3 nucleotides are TGTGCCAGCAGTAAACAGGGTGGTTGGGGAAAGATAGATGGCTACACCTTC.

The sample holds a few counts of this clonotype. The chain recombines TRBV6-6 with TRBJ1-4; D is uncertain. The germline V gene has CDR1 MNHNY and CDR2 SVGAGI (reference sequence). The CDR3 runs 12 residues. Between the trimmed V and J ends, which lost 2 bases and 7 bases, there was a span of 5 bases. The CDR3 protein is CASSYPPEKLFF. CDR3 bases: TGTGCCAGCAGTTACCCACCTGAAAAACTGTTTTTT.

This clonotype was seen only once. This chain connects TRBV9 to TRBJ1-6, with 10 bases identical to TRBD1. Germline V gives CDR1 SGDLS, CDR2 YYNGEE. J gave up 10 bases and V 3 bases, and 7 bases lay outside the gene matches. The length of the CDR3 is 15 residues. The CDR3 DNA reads TGTGCCAGCAGCGAGCAGGGACAGGGGAAATCACCCCTCCACTTT. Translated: CASSEQGQGKSPLHF.

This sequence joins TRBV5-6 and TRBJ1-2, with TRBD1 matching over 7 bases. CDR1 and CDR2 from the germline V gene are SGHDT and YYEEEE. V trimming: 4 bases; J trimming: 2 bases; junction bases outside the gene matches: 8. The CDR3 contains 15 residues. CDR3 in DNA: TGTGCCAGCAGCACAGACCTGACAGGGAACTATGGCTACACCTTC. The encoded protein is CASSTDLTGNYGYTF.

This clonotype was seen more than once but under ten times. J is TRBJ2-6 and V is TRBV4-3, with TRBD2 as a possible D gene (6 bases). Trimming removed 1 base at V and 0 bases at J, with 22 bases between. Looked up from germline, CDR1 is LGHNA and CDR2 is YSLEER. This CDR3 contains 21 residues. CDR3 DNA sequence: TGCGCCAGCAGCCAAGGGGTTGGAATAGCCGGGAGCCACTCTGGGGCCAACGTCCTGACTTTC. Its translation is CASSQGVGIAGSHSGANVLTF.

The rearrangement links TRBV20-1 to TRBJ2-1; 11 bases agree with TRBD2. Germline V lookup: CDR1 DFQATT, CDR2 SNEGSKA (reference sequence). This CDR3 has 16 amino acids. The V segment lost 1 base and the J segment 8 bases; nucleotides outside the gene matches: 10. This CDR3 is CSARGVFSGRAYEQFF. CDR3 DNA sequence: TGCAGTGCTAGAGGTGTCTTTAGCGGGAGGGCCTATGAGCAGTTCTTC.

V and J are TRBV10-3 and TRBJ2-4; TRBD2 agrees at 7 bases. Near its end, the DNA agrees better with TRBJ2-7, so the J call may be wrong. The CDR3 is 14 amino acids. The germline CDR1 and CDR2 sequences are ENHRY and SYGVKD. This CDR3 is CAISESGLAYEQYF. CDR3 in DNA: TGTGCCATCAGTGAGTCAGGACTAGCCTACGAGCAGTACTTC.

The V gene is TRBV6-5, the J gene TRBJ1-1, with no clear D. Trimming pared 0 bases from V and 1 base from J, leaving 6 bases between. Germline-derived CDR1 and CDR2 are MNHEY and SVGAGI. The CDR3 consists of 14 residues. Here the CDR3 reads CASSYSPQNTEAFF. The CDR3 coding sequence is TGTGCCAGCAGTTACTCCCCACAGAACACTGAAGCTTTCTTT.

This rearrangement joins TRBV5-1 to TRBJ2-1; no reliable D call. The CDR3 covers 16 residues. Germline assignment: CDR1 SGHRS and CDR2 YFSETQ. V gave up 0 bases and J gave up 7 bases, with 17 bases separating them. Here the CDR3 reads CASSLVVGPGINEQFF. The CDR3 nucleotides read TGCGCCAGCAGCTTGGTAGTTGGTCCGGGTATAAATGAGCAGTTCTTC. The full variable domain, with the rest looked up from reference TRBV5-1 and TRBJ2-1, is KAGVTQTPRYLIKTRGQQVTLSCSPISGHRSVSWYQQTPGQGLQFLFEYFSETQRNKGNFPGRFSGRQFSNSRSEMNVSTLELGDSALYLCASSLVVGPGINEQFFGPGTRLTVL.

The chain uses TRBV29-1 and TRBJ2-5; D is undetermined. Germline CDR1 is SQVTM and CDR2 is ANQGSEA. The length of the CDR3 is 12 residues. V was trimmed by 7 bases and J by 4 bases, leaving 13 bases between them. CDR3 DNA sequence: TGCAGCGCCACAAACCAAGGAGAGACCCAGTACTTC. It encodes CSATNQGETQYF.

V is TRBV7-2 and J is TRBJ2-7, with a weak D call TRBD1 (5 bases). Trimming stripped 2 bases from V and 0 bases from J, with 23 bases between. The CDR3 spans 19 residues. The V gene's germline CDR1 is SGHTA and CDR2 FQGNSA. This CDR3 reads CASSLPNVSSQGFSYEQYF. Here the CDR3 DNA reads TGTGCCAGCAGCTTACCCAATGTCTCGAGCCAGGGTTTCTCCTACGAGCAGTACTTC.

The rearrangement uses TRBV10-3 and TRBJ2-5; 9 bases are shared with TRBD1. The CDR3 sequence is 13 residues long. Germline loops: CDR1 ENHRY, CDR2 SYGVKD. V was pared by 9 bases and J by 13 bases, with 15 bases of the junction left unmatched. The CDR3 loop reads CAMKTGGGSEVYF. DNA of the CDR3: TGTGCCATGAAGACAGGGGGGGGGAGTGAGGTGTACTTC.

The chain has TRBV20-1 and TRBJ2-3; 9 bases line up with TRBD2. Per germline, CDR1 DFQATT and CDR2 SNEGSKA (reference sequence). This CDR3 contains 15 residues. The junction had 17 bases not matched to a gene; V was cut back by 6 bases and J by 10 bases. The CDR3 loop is CSAGPVRGGAAAQYF. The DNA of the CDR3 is TGCAGTGCAGGGCCCGTGCGGGGGGGCGCAGCAGCGCAGTATTTT.